This T cell receptor beta chain was recovered during a study of human T cells and chemical hapten exposure. Trimming removed 4 bases from V and 1 base from J; junction bases left unmatched: 2. The germline gives CDR1 SQVTM, CDR2 ANQGSEA. The CDR3 runs to 13 residues. Via MiXCR, TCRdb re-called the RACE reads, giving one row per CDR3 protein. This sample has tens of thousands of distinct CDR3 sequences; 8% to 10% occur once, and the top ten carry approximately 7%. Noted time point: patch test 2, 6 weeks after DPC sensitization. The treatment denotes: therapeutic diphenylcyclopropenone sensitization with weekly scalp DPC.

The chain joins TRBV29-1 to TRBJ2-7, with 9 nucleotides matching TRBD1. This receptor was taken from a young man with alopecia areata. Some clones in this sample may be carry-over from other donors' samples. The sample here was whole blood, taken in connection with sensitization to the hapten diphenylcyclopropenone (DPC). DNA for the CDR3: TGCAGCGTTGGGGGACAGGGATCCTACGAGCAGTACTTC. Encoded protein: CSVGGQGSYEQYF.